These 27 T cell receptor beta chains were sequenced from one sample in a study of cytomegalovirus exposure and HLA in healthy donors. This table comes from immunoSEQ multiplex PCR, and its TCRdb copy is limited to in-frame clones, with some not included. The data hold 200,000 to 250,000 clones, with 88% observed a single time. Source material: PBMCs. The receptors were gathered from a woman aged 18-35 years in good health and CMV-seronegative.

The J gene is TRBJ2-2, the V gene TRBV4-1; D is undetermined. Trimming cost V 4 bases and J 2 bases, with 8 bases left between them. Germline values: CDR1 MGHRA, CDR2 YSYEKL. This CDR3 comprises 14 residues. The CDR3 protein is CASSPTHNTGELFF. For the CDR3, the DNA is TGCGCCAGCAGCCCTACCCATAACACCGGGGAGCTGTTTTTT.

V and J are TRBV4-1 and TRBJ2-7, with D tentatively TRBD2 (6 bases). The CDR3 consists of 14 residues. Germline V gene sequence: CDR1 MGHRA, CDR2 YSYEKL. The ends were cut back, 4 bases at V and 4 bases at J, with 14 bases in the middle. The CDR3, as DNA: TGCGCCAGCAGCCTAGAAGTAGCGGCTTACGAGCAGTACTTC. Translated: CASSLEVAAYEQYF.

V and J are TRBV4-1 and TRBJ1-2; 7 bases agree with TRBD1. This CDR3 has 15 amino acids. J gave up 0 bases and V 0 bases, and 1 base lay outside the gene matches. Per the germline V gene, CDR1 is MGHRA and CDR2 is YSYEKL. The CDR3 nucleotides read TGCGCCAGCAGCCAAGAAGGGACAGCTAACTATGGCTACACCTTC. It specifies CASSQEGTANYGYTF.

The chain combines TRBV28 with TRBJ2-7, with TRBD2 matching 10 bases. The CDR3 consists of 18 residues. V lost 5 bases to trimming and J lost 3 bases; unmatched junction nucleotides: 16. Germline values: CDR1 MDHEN, CDR2 SYDVKM. This chain's CDR3 is CASSPTPVAGGTLYEQYF. CDR3 in DNA: TGTGCCAGCAGTCCGACACCCGTAGCGGGAGGAACTCTCTACGAGCAGTACTTC. Using reference TRBV28 and TRBJ2-7 for the parts outside the CDR3, the full variable domain is DVKVTQSSRYLVKRTGEKVFLECVQDMDHENMFWYRQDPGLGLRLIYFSYDVKMKEKGDIPEGYSVSREKKERFSLILESASTNQTSMYLCASSPTPVAGGTLYEQYFGPGTRLTVT.

The chain carries TRBV2 and TRBJ1-3; a weak D match, TRBD1 (5 bases). With 5 bases removed from V and 1 base from J, the gap between germline ends came to 15 bases. The CDR3 has 16 amino acids. Per germline, CDR1 SNHLY and CDR2 FYNNEI. The CDR3 nucleotides read TGTGCCAGCAGTATGGGGGGAAGTAGGTCTGGAAACACCATATATTTT. It translates to CASSMGGSRSGNTIYF.

The chain couples TRBV19 to TRBJ2-7; TRBD2 is a possible D gene (5 bases). This CDR3 has 16 residues. Germline loops: CDR1 LNHDA, CDR2 SQIVND (reference sequence). V gave up 3 bases and J gave up 6 bases, with 21 bases separating them. Written as DNA, the CDR3 is TGTGCCAGTAGTATCGACTCCGGGCTCCGGGCGGGCGAGCAGTACTTC. Translating gives CASSIDSGLRAGEQYF. Combining the CDR3 with reference TRBV19 and TRBJ2-7 gives the whole variable domain DGGITQSPKYLFRKEGQNVTLSCEQNLNHDAMYWYRQDPGQGLRLIYYSQIVNDFQKGDIAEGYSVSREKKESFPLTVTSAQKNPTAFYLCASSIDSGLRAGEQYFGPGTRLTVT.

The sample holds one count of this clone. V and J are TRBV30 and TRBJ1-1, with D unclear. The CDR3 is 11 residues long. V lost 7 bases and J lost 2, with 8 bases in between. Germline CDR1 and CDR2: GTSNPN and SVGIG (reference sequence). CDR3 sequence reads: CASGRNTEAFF. Here the CDR3 DNA reads TGTGCCTCGGGGAGAAACACTGAAGCTTTCTTT.

This chain connects TRBV29-1 to TRBJ2-1; 7 nucleotides line up with TRBD1. CDR3 length equals 15 residues. In germline, CDR1 is SQVTM, CDR2 ANQGSEA. V trimming: 1 base; J trimming: 2 bases; junction bases outside the gene matches: 5. This CDR3 reads CSVEGQGSAYNEQFF. The DNA for the CDR3 is TGCAGCGTTGAAGGACAGGGTTCGGCCTACAATGAGCAGTTCTTC.

The chain joins TRBV5-1 to TRBJ1-5; D remains unclear. Trimming removed 0 bases from V and 5 bases from J, with 12 bases in between. CDR1 and CDR2 from the germline V gene are SGHRS and YFSETQ. CDR3 length: 15 amino acids. CDR3 nucleotides: TGCGCCAGCAGCTTGGCGGGGAGTCGGGATCAGCCCCAGCATTTT. Translation gives CASSLAGSRDQPQHF.

This rearrangement joins TRBV2 to TRBJ2-5; unclear D gene. Germline CDR1 is SNHLY and CDR2 is FYNNEI. Between the trimmed V and J ends, which lost 6 bases and 9 bases, there was a span of 11 bases. The length of the CDR3 is 11 residues. The CDR3, as DNA: TGTGCCAGCAGCGCCGCGGTGGCCCAGTACTTC. This codes for CASSAAVAQYF.

In this sample, this clone turned up a few times. This chain connects TRBV6-1 to TRBJ2-5; the match to TRBD2 covers 12 bases. The V gene's germline CDR1 is MNHNS and CDR2 SASEGT. Unmatched junction bases numbered 2, after V lost 2 bases and J lost 4 bases. The length of the CDR3 is 15 residues. The DNA for the CDR3 is TGTGCCAGCAGTGAACTAGCGGGAGGGCCAGAGACCCAGTACTTC. Its protein product is CASSELAGGPETQYF.

The chain joins TRBV28 to TRBJ2-7; 7 positions match TRBD2. The CDR3 has 13 amino acids. The germline V gene encodes CDR1 MDHEN and CDR2 SYDVKM. The trim removed 7 bases at V and 7 bases at J, leaving 10 bases unmatched. The CDR3 DNA follows: TGTGCCAGCAAATTCGCGGGAGAATCAGAGCAGTACTTC. It translates to CASKFAGESEQYF.

Concerning this clone itself: Other DNA sequences of this sample code for an identical CDR3. The CDR3 is CASRLAGGSYEQYF. The CDR3 DNA reads as TGTGCCAGCAGATTAGCGGGAGGGTCCTACGAGCAGTACTTC. This chain connects TRBV28 to TRBJ2-7; 11 bases align to TRBD2. J lost 1 base, V lost 6 bases, and 2 bases had no gene match. The CDR3 spans 14 residues. The germline V gene has CDR1 MDHEN and CDR2 SYDVKM.

This clone was recorded once. The genes are TRBV6-5 and TRBJ2-7; TRBD1 matches at 7 bases. The V and J ends lost 5 bases and 4 bases, in that order; junction bases with no gene match: 8. The CDR3 runs to 14 residues. CDR1 is MNHEY, CDR2 SVGAGI, per germline. The CDR3 DNA reads as TGTGCCAGCAGTAACACAGGGGTGGATTACGAGCAGTACTTC. Protein: CASSNTGVDYEQYF.

The chain carries TRBV13 and TRBJ2-7; D perhaps matches TRBD2 (6 bases). This CDR3 contains 15 residues. Per the germline V gene, CDR1 is PRHDT and CDR2 is FYEKMQ (reference sequence). V lost 2 bases to trimming and J lost 3 bases, with 14 bases between them. CDR3 bases: TGTGCCAGCAGCTTAAGGGCTAGCGAACTCTACGAGCAGTACTTC. As protein: CASSLRASELYEQYF.

The gene calls are TRBV5-1 and TRBJ1-1, with 10 bases identical to TRBD1. Looked up from germline, CDR1 is SGHRS and CDR2 is YFSETQ. J lost 8 bases, V lost 2 bases, and 3 bases had no gene match. The CDR3 has 13 amino acids. Here the CDR3 reads CASSFRTGGEAFF. CDR3 bases: TGCGCCAGCAGCTTTCGGACAGGGGGAGAAGCTTTCTTT. Based on the CDR3 plus reference TRBV5-1 and TRBJ1-1, the full variable domain is KAGVTQTPRYLIKTRGQQVTLSCSPISGHRSVSWYQQTPGQGLQFLFEYFSETQRNKGNFPGRFSGRQFSNSRSEMNVSTLELGDSALYLCASSFRTGGEAFFGQGTRLTVV.

The rearrangement joins TRBV27 to TRBJ1-2; 7 bases match TRBD1. Germline CDR1 is MNHEY and CDR2 is SMNVEV (reference sequence). The CDR3 extends over 15 amino acids. The V gene end was trimmed by 1 base and the J gene end by 4 bases; junction bases not matched to a gene: 6. This CDR3 is CASSLFGTERYGYTF. The CDR3 coding sequence is TGTGCCAGCAGTTTATTCGGGACAGAGCGCTATGGCTACACCTTC.

This chain uses TRBV19 with TRBJ2-1, with D possibly TRBD2 on 5 matching bases. Trimming pared 9 bases from V and 7 bases from J, leaving 16 bases between. Germline CDR1 is LNHDA and CDR2 is SQIVND (reference sequence). The length of the CDR3 is 13 residues. The CDR3 region is CASGLSPGNEQFF. The CDR3 DNA is TGTGCCAGCGGCCTATCACCGGGGAATGAGCAGTTCTTC. The full variable domain, completed using reference TRBV19 and TRBJ2-1, is DGGITQSPKYLFRKEGQNVTLSCEQNLNHDAMYWYRQDPGQGLRLIYYSQIVNDFQKGDIAEGYSVSREKKESFPLTVTSAQKNPTAFYLCASGLSPGNEQFFGPGTRLTVL.

The chain is built from TRBV6-6 and TRBJ2-1, with 7 bases aligning to TRBD1. Germline CDR1 MNHNY, CDR2 SVGAGI (reference sequence). This CDR3 contains 14 residues. V dropped 0 bases and J dropped 12; count of bases not matched to a gene: 8. The CDR3 spells CASSYSFTGDGQFF. Written as DNA, the CDR3 is TGTGCCAGCAGTTACTCGTTTACAGGGGATGGGCAGTTCTTC.

This rearrangement joins TRBV20-1 to TRBJ2-7; D is possibly TRBD1 (6 bases). The CDR3 consists of 9 residues. V lost 6 bases, J lost 13 bases, and 13 bases lay in between. Germline V lookup: CDR1 DFQATT, CDR2 SNEGSKA (reference sequence). CDR3 loop: CSADRRHYF. The CDR3 region has the DNA TGCAGTGCCGACAGGAGGCACTACTTC.

This sequence joins TRBV15 and TRBJ1-3; D unresolved. Trimming removed 0 bases from V and 6 bases from J, with 12 bases in between. CDR1 and CDR2 from the germline V gene are LNHNV and YYDKDF (reference sequence). The CDR3 totals 15 residues. CDR3 in DNA: TGTGCCACCAGCAGAGAGGGAGCCTTTCTAAACACCATATATTTT. This gives the protein CATSREGAFLNTIYF.

This clone was seen more than once but under ten times. This chain connects TRBV7-2 to TRBJ2-7; 10 positions match TRBD2. The J segment lost 3 bases and the V segment lost 1 base, leaving 6 bases of the junction unmatched. CDR1 and CDR2 from the germline V gene are SGHTA and FQGNSA. This CDR3 is 16 amino acids long. CDR3 nucleotides: TGTGCCAGCAGCTTAGACGGTACTAGCGGGAACTACGAGCAGTACTTC. This encodes CASSLDGTSGNYEQYF.

The genes are TRBV29-1 and TRBJ2-7; D unclear. The length of the CDR3 is 13 residues. Germline values: CDR1 SQVTM, CDR2 ANQGSEA. The V and J ends lost 3 bases and 1 base respectively, with 10 bases between them. CDR3 sequence (DNA): TGCAGCGTTGAGACACACGCGTCCTACGAGCAGTACTTC. It specifies CSVETHASYEQYF.

The V call is TRBV7-8, the J call TRBJ2-1; 7 bases line up with TRBD2. Germline trimming cut 2 bases from V and 5 bases from J; bases unmatched to any gene: 6. CDR1 SGHVS and CDR2 FQNEAQ come from the germline V gene. This CDR3 spans 15 amino acids. CDR3 DNA sequence: TGTGCCAGCAGCTTACGCGGGAGTTTTCACAATGAGCAGTTCTTC. This translates into CASSLRGSFHNEQFF.

This rearrangement joins TRBV5-4 to TRBJ1-2; a weak D match, TRBD1 (6 bases). V was pared by 3 bases and J by 3 bases, with 12 bases between. The CDR3 loop spans 14 amino acids. Germline CDR1 reads SGHNT; CDR2 reads YYREEE (reference sequence). Here the CDR3 reads CASSSQGFDYGYTF. CDR3 coding DNA: TGTGCCAGCAGCTCCCAGGGGTTCGACTATGGCTACACCTTC.

The chain carries TRBV27 and TRBJ2-1, with 14 bases lining up with TRBD2. The germline gives CDR1 MNHEY, CDR2 SMNVEV (reference sequence). The CDR3 runs to 15 residues. Trimming removed 7 bases from V and 7 bases from J; junction bases left unmatched: 6. The CDR3 nucleotides are TGTGCCAGCACCTTCGGGACTAGCGGGAGTAATGAGCAGTTCTTC. It encodes CASTFGTSGSNEQFF.

The genes are TRBV2 and TRBJ2-7, with 7 bases that match TRBD1. The CDR3 is made up of 17 amino acids. Germline V CDR1 and CDR2: SNHLY, FYNNEI. The trim removed 2 bases at V and 4 bases at J, leaving 14 bases unmatched. The CDR3 here is CASSEPQVPGQSYEQYF. The CDR3 nucleotides are TGTGCCAGCAGTGAACCTCAGGTCCCGGGACAGTCATACGAGCAGTACTTC.